A selection of T cell receptor beta chains follows, all from one sample in a study of cytotoxic CD8 clonotypes in ibrutinib-treated CLL. Profiling relied on immunoSEQ multiplex PCR, and the TCRdb table lists in-frame clones only, not all of them. The repertoire has approximately 200,000 clones, around 72% of them found once; the top ten carry 13%. This specimen consisted of PBMCs, obtained after 24 months of ibrutinib treatment. The receptors stem from a human donor with chronic lymphocytic leukemia. Both conserved end residues are part of each CDR3. Each record gives: D gene, clone size, J gene, V gene, CDR3 length, CDR3 DNA, CDR3 protein. D genes are given only for firm matches. Rows may omit the clone size; those that give it use once, few, many or a size class.

NA | NA | TRBJ2-3 | TRBV6-5 | 14 | TGTGCCAGCCGGTCAGGGTCTAGCACAGATACGCAGTATTTT | CASRSGSSTDTQYF
NA | few | TRBJ2-2 | TRBV4-3 | 13 | TGCGCCAGCAGCCAAGATGGGAGCGGGGAGCTGTTTTTT | CASSQDGSGELFF
TRBD2 | NA | TRBJ2-1 | TRBV29-1 | 15 | TGCAGCGTCGAGCTAGCGGACTACAATTACAATGAGCAGTTCTTC | CSVELADYNYNEQFF
NA | NA | TRBJ1-2 | TRBV19 | 16 | TGTGCCAGTAGGCCGAGGGAACACCCTTTCGGAGGGGGCTACACCTTC | CASRPREHPFGGGYTF
NA | NA | TRBJ2-1 | TRBV19 | 13 | TGTGCCAGTAGTAATAACGCATACAATGAGCAGTTCTTC | CASSNNAYNEQFF
NA | NA | TRBJ1-3 | TRBV5-1 | 14 | TGCGCCAGCAGAGCCGACGTCACTGGAAACACCATATATTTT | CASRADVTGNTIYF
NA | NA | TRBJ2-3 | TRBV30 | 14 | TGTGCCTGGAGTGTAGTGAGGGTCACAGATACGCAGTATTTT | CAWSVVRVTDTQYF
TRBD2 | NA | TRBJ2-7 | TRBV7-2 | 14 | TGTGCCAGCAGCCATACTAGCGGGTCGTACGAGCAGTACTTC | CASSHTSGSYEQYF
TRBD2 | NA | TRBJ2-7 | TRBV7-9 | 16 | TGTGCCAGCAGCTTACTCGGGACTAGCGGAACGTACGAGCAGTACTTC | CASSLLGTSGTYEQYF
NA | NA | TRBJ2-4 | TRBV2 | 16 | TGTGCCAGCAGCGACACGGGGGTACATATTGAAAACATTCAGTACTTC | CASSDTGVHIENIQYF